A single sample gave rise to the 23 T cell receptor beta chains below, sequenced in a study of CD8 T cells in ankylosing spondylitis. TCRdb re-called the 5' RACE reads with MiXCR, one entry per CDR3 protein. The sample lists under 200,000 distinct CDR3 sequences, about 9.9% seen once, with about 27% in the top ten. What was sequenced was blood, either unsorted or a sorted T cell fraction (not recorded which). All receptors derive from a male donor with ankylosing spondylitis or in good health (not recorded which).

This clonotype was picked up a small number of times. The rearrangement uses TRBV5-6 and TRBJ2-3; the D gene is possibly TRBD2 (7 bases). The V end lost 2 bases, the J end lost 6 bases, and 16 bases lay between the germline ends. Germline V gene sequence: CDR1 SGHDT, CDR2 YYEEEE. This CDR3 has 15 residues. In nucleotides, the CDR3 is TGTGCCAGCAGCTTTTTAACAGGGAGGGGGGATACGCAGTATTTT. This codes for CASSFLTGRGDTQYF. Full variable domain (rest looked up from reference TRBV5-6 and TRBJ2-3): DAGVTQSPTHLIKTRGQQVTLRCSPKSGHDTVSWYQQALGQGPQFIFQYYEEEERQRGNFPDRFSGHQFPNYSSELNVNALLLGDSALYLCASSFLTGRGDTQYFGPGTRLTVL.

V usage is TRBV20-1 and J usage is TRBJ2-5; possibly TRBD1 or TRBD2 for D (5 bases each). CDR1 and CDR2 from the germline V gene are DFQATT and SNEGSKA (reference sequence). Trimming stripped 1 base from V and 5 bases from J, with 11 bases between. The length of the CDR3 is 13 residues. CDR3 DNA sequence: TGCAGTGCTAGAGGACGGGGACGGGAGACCCAGTACTTC. Amino acid sequence: CSARGRGRETQYF.

CDR3 sequence reads: CASSYSTSGRAGGKTQYF. The CDR3 nucleotides are TGTGCCAGCAGTTACTCGACTAGCGGGAGGGCCGGGGGAAAGACCCAGTACTTC. The rearrangement joins TRBV6-5 to TRBJ2-5; TRBD2 aligns across 14 bases. The V gene end was trimmed by 0 bases and the J gene end by 6 bases; junction bases not matched to a gene: 9. Germline V CDR1 and CDR2: MNHEY, SVGAGI. CDR3 length equals 18 residues.

This clonotype was detected only a few times. The chain combines TRBV15 with TRBJ1-4, with TRBD1 matching 9 bases. This CDR3 region has 15 residues. CDR1 is LNHNV and CDR2 is YYDKDF in the germline V gene (reference sequence). Germline trimming cut 4 bases from V and 8 bases from J; bases unmatched to any gene: 8. This chain's CDR3 is CATSTRTGEGEKLFF. In nucleotides, the CDR3 is TGTGCCACCAGCACCCGGACAGGGGAAGGGGAAAAACTGTTTTTT.

The CDR3 protein is CASSPTVDTDTQYF. The CDR3 region has the DNA TGTGCCAGCTCACCAACGGTAGACACAGATACGCAGTATTTT. The chain links TRBV18 to TRBJ2-3; no clear D gene. Germline CDR1 and CDR2: KGHSH and LQKENI. Trimming took off 2 bases at V and 2 bases at J, with 8 bases between the two ends. CDR3 length: 14 residues.

As concerns this clonotype: Possible read error: a much larger clone is one base away. V usage is TRBV27 and J usage is TRBJ2-1; 12 bases are a match to TRBD2. Germline CDR1 reads MNHEY; CDR2 reads SMNVEV (reference sequence). This CDR3 is 18 amino acids long. CDR3 sequence: CASSKPSGRVSSYNERFF. The CDR3 bases are TGTGCCAGCAGTAAACCTAGCGGGAGGGTGAGCTCCTACAATGAGCGGTTCTTC.

The chain recombines TRBV11-2 with TRBJ1-1; 7 nucleotides line up with TRBD1. The trim removed 1 base at V and 6 bases at J, leaving 11 bases unmatched. Germline V CDR1 and CDR2: SGHAT, FQNNGV. The CDR3 is 16 residues long. CDR3: CASSLAPTGLGAEAFF. CDR3 in DNA: TGTGCCAGCAGCTTAGCCCCGACAGGGTTGGGGGCTGAAGCTTTCTTT.

At least ten counts were recorded for this clonotype. The chain uses TRBV15 and TRBJ2-3; possible D gene TRBD2, 5 bases. CDR3 length: 15 residues. Germline V gene lookup returns CDR1 LNHNV and CDR2 YYDKDF (reference sequence). Deletions cut 0 bases from V and 4 bases from J, with 11 bases between. The CDR3 is CATSRDRGSADTQYF. CDR3 nucleotide sequence: TGTGCCACCAGCAGAGATCGAGGGAGCGCAGATACGCAGTATTTT.

The V call is TRBV20-1, the J call TRBJ1-1; D is undetermined. The CDR3 sequence is 16 residues long. Per germline, CDR1 DFQATT and CDR2 SNEGSKA (reference sequence). V dropped 0 bases and J dropped 4 bases, with 18 bases sitting between them. The CDR3 bases are TGCAGTGCTAGAGACCTTCTTTGGAAGGTCGCCACTGAAGCTTTCTTT. Translation: CSARDLLWKVATEAFF.

Regarding this clonotype: The germline gene is not matched at one end of the junction; a read error may be the cause. The V and J genes are TRBV20-1 and TRBJ2-7; possibly TRBD2 for D (7 bases). Germline CDR1 DFQATT, CDR2 SNEGSKA (reference sequence). The CDR3 spans 15 residues. CDR3 amino acids: CSARGPLTSSHEQYF. CDR3 DNA sequence: TGCAGTGCCAGGGGCCCCCTGACTAGCTCCCACGAGCAGTACTTC.

This clonotype was recorded at least ten times. The J gene is TRBJ1-5, the V gene TRBV2, with TRBD1 matching over 11 bases. CDR3 size: 17 residues. After removal of 4 bases from V and 0 bases from J, the junction contained 5 bases not matched to a gene. Per germline, CDR1 SNHLY and CDR2 FYNNEI. CDR3 region: CASSAGTGGYSNQPQHF. Here the CDR3 DNA reads TGTGCCAGCAGTGCAGGGACAGGGGGATATAGCAATCAGCCCCAGCATTTT. Filled out from reference TRBV2 and TRBJ1-5, the complete variable domain reads EPEVTQTPSHQVTQMGQEVILRCVPISNHLYFYWYRQILGQKVEFLVSFYNNEISEKSEIFDDQFSVERPDGSNFTLKIRSTKLEDSAMYFCASSAGTGGYSNQPQHFGDGTRLSIL.

The sample holds many counts of this clonotype. The genes are TRBV18 and TRBJ2-7, with TRBD2 identical over 8 bases. The CDR3 is made up of 13 amino acids. Germline V lookup: CDR1 KGHSH, CDR2 LQKENI. After removal of 2 bases from V and 6 bases from J, the junction contained 3 bases not matched to a gene. CDR3 loop: CASSPGLAAEQYF. The CDR3 DNA sequence: TGTGCCAGCTCACCAGGACTAGCAGCCGAGCAGTACTTC.

This chain links TRBV28 with TRBJ2-2; D tentatively fits TRBD1 or TRBD2 (5 bases each). Trimming shortened V by 2 bases and J by 6 bases, and 13 bases separated the two germline ends. The CDR3 spans 15 residues. The germline V gene has CDR1 MDHEN and CDR2 SYDVKM. The DNA for the CDR3 is TGTGCCAGCAGTTTAGAGGCAGGGCGGGCCGGGGAGCTGTTTTTT. It codes for CASSLEAGRAGELFF.

With respect to this clonotype: No conserved phenylalanine or tryptophan is present at the end of the CDR3, so a read error is the likely explanation. Because the CDR3's place on the DNA is in doubt, the DNA is left out and the CDR3 is given as listed by TCRdb. This sequence joins TRBV15 and TRBJ2-3; whether TRBD2, the table's D call, matches the DNA was not checked. The germline V gene encodes CDR1 LNHNV and CDR2 YYDKDF (reference sequence). The CDR3 sequence runs 12 residues, both termini included. CDR3: CATSRTSGGLIS.

The rearrangement uses TRBV11-2 and TRBJ2-3, with 7 bases fitting TRBD1. Per germline, CDR1 SGHAT and CDR2 FQNNGV. V shed 5 bases and J 1 base; nucleotides not matched to a gene: 9. CDR3 length: 16 amino acids. CDR3 sequence: CASSHDRALRTDTQYF. Written as DNA, the CDR3 is TGTGCCAGCAGCCATGACAGGGCGTTACGCACAGATACGCAGTATTTT.

This clonotype has a handful of counts. V gene TRBV29-1 combines with J gene TRBJ1-1; D not resolved. This CDR3 is built from 15 residues. Looked up from germline, CDR1 is SQVTM and CDR2 is ANQGSEA. The germline V and J ends were trimmed by 7 bases and 1 base, with 19 bases remaining between them. CDR3 in DNA: TGCAGCGACGCGGACTCCTGGAAGGAGAACACTGAAGCTTTCTTT. Residues: CSDADSWKENTEAFF.

Ten or more counts support this clonotype. This chain joins TRBV5-1 and TRBJ1-6; D is unresolved. This CDR3 is built from 15 residues. Germline V lookup: CDR1 SGHRS, CDR2 YFSETQ. V lost 2 bases, J lost 5 bases, and 11 bases lay in between. DNA of the CDR3: TGCGCCAGCAGCTTTCTAGTAGGAGATAATTCACCCCTCCACTTT. It specifies CASSFLVGDNSPLHF.

This chain joins TRBV20-1 and TRBJ2-3, with 9 bases aligning to TRBD2. The CDR3 length is 17 residues. CDR1 and CDR2 (germline): DFQATT, SNEGSKA (reference sequence). The CDR3 DNA reads TGCGCCCTCCAGCAGGCGAAGCGGGGGGCAGGCACAGATACGCAGTATTTT. Translated, it gives CALQQAKRGAGTDTQYF.

In this sample, this clonotype turned up once. With a much larger clone just one base away, this may be a read error. This sequence joins TRBV5-1 and TRBJ2-4; no clear D gene. CDR3 length: 13 residues. The germline CDR1 and CDR2 sequences are SGHRS and YFSETQ. The CDR3 nucleotides read TGCGTCAGCAGCTTGGCACCGAATAACATTCAGTACTTC. The encoded protein is CVSSLAPNNIQYF.

This sequence joins TRBV5-6 and TRBJ2-2, with TRBD1 as a possible D gene (6 bases). V lost 4 bases, J lost 4 bases, and 11 bases lay in between. The CDR3 runs to 14 residues. The germline V gene encodes CDR1 SGHDT and CDR2 YYEEEE. The CDR3 is CASSPYRVTGELFF. DNA for the CDR3: TGTGCCAGCAGCCCCTACAGGGTCACCGGGGAGCTGTTTTTT.

The chain employs TRBV2 and TRBJ2-3, with D possibly TRBD1 on 6 matching bases. The ends were cut back, 7 bases at V and 2 bases at J, with 16 bases in the middle. The CDR3 length is 15 residues. Germline V CDR1 and CDR2: SNHLY, FYNNEI. CDR3 sequence reads: CASIPGRGNTDTQYF. DNA for the CDR3: TGTGCCAGCATTCCGGGCAGGGGTAACACAGATACGCAGTATTTT.

The sample holds many counts of this clonotype. This chain links TRBV29-1 with TRBJ2-1; D is possibly TRBD1 (5 bases). CDR1 and CDR2 (germline): SQVTM, ANQGSEA. This CDR3 is 15 amino acids long. V was trimmed by 2 bases and J by 8 bases, leaving 19 bases between them. DNA of the CDR3: TGCAGCGTTGAAAGAGCTAGGGCGCTCAGGGATGAGCAGTTCTTC. Translated, it gives CSVERARALRDEQFF.

This clonotype has a handful of counts. The gene calls are TRBV5-1 and TRBJ2-7, with 15 bases fitting TRBD2. This CDR3 contains 17 residues. Losses at the gene ends were 6 bases for V and 3 bases for J; bases not matched to a gene: 10. The germline CDR1 and CDR2 sequences are SGHRS and YFSETQ. CDR3 in DNA: TGCGCCAGCACTCCGGGACTAGCGGGGGGCCGGGGCTACGAGCAGTACTTC. Protein product: CASTPGLAGGRGYEQYF.